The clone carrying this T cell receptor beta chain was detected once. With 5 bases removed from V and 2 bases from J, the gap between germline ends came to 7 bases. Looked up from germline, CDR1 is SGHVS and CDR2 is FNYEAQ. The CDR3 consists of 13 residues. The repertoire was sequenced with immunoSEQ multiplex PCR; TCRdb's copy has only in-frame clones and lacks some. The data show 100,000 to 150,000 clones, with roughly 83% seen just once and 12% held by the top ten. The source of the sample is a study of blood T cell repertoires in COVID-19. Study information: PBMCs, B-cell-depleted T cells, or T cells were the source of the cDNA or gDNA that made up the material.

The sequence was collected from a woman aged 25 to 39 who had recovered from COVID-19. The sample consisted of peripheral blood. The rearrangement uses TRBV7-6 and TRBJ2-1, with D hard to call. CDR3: CASSLSAYNEQFF. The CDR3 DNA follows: TGTGCCAGCAGCCTCTCGGCCTACAATGAGCAGTTCTTC.